The entry below gives a single T cell receptor beta chain sequence along with its context. Its specific antigen is unknown. Base qualities are missing; no much larger clone stands one base away. This entry is derived from a study of shared clonotypes between healthy human individuals (dated by TCRdb to about 2020). Notes on the research overall: A couple of women and a few men aged 18 to 49 years were included in the cohort. For each donor, CD4 naive and CD4 memory were each run on three plates, CD8 naive on two plates, and CD8 memory on one plate. To estimate repertoire size and how much clonotype sharing occurs between individuals, the study deeply sequenced the blood TCR repertoires of five or six healthy adults. Different laboratories and diverse techniques were used to prepare libraries and sequence TCR repertoires, to increase sequencing depth and limit assay-specific biases. Between about 0.9 and 9 billion PBMCs per donor were obtained by leukapheresis.

The paper as a whole reports these results and caveats: Larger estimated clonotype richness was generally found for naive subsets than for memory subsets. Compared with non-shared clonotypes, clonotypes shared by all four sorted-subset donors had higher generation probabilities. Pairwise subsampling led to the expectation that sequencing depth would affect the degree of clonotype sharing among donors. The small number of donors limited the genetic and exposure-history diversity represented. When a few donors were compared, the shared fraction of clonotypes was 5% to 6.5% for naive CD4, over 3% for naive CD8, roughly 2.5% for memory CD4, and under 0.5% for memory CD8. Sampling was limited to blood, and TCR repertoires in tissue likely differ from TCR repertoires in blood. Even with the large sequencing depth, rarefaction of the sorted-subset datasets indicated that sequencing was incomplete.

From its cysteine to its phenylalanine, the CDR3 spans 13 amino acids. Only the CDR3 region is kept as DNA, spanning 39 bases read in frame from base 1. In the germline V gene (reference sequence), CDR1 corresponds to MNHEY and CDR2 to SMNVEV. V is cut by 4 bases and J by 5 bases, and the space between the germline ends is 9 bases. For the CD8 naive samples, CD45RO-negative cells were positively selected for CCR7, yielding a CD45RA+CCR7+ population from which TemRA cells were excluded. Healthy HIV-negative adults with no recently reported acute infections or vaccinations were included as donors. Every donor was a Caucasian adult residing in Nashville, Tennessee, USA. Blood was collected by leukapheresis, and PBMCs were isolated by Ficoll-Histopaque density gradient centrifugation and then cryopreserved in liquid nitrogen vapor phase. Analytical flow cytometry was used to check the purity and quantity of every magnetically sorted T cell population. Each sorted fraction had its genomic DNA isolated and then quantified by UV absorbance on a Nanodrop 2000c.

Using the deep immunoSEQ assay, multiplex PCR amplified TCR CDR3 regions from genomic DNA. For each cell subset, the extracted genomic DNA was distributed evenly across all wells of several immunoSEQ 96-well plates, and each plate served as one replicate. For sorted subsets, each replicate PCR was loaded with 200 ng genomic DNA, equivalent to 30,000 or so T cell genomes. The purified libraries were quantified using a Qubit 3.0 fluorometer, sized with a Bioanalyzer 2100, and then quantified again using the KAPA Library Quantification kit. Each immunoSEQ 96-well plate was sequenced on its own single-read 150-cycle Illumina NextSeq 550 flow cell. The original methods were these. Because the immunoSEQ output included only junctional sequences and no quality scores, the filtering could not be the same as the filtering used for full-length reads. To assign V/J genes and CDR3, sequences were annotated using PyIR, a Python wrapper for IgBLAST v1.9, with IMGT germline references. Any read was removed if the V/J assignment was weak (E-value above 1e-6), the CDR3 was missing, or the read contained stop codons, out-of-frame junctions, or ambiguous translated residues. A V3J clonotype was defined by an identical inferred V gene, J gene, and CDR3 amino acid sequence. To compute the percentage overlap between repertoires, the number of shared unique clonotypes was divided by the size of the smaller repertoire. RTK rarefaction, the Chao1 estimator, and Recon v2.1 estimates of unobserved clonotypes were used to assess repertoire richness. OLGA was used to compute generation probabilities for all TCRbeta clonotypes that the gDNA method yielded from several donors. This is the immuneACCESS table as TCRdb keeps it, with only in-frame sequences that have V and J called. A part of the clones is gone; compared with another copy, unresolved V genes explain less than half, and the rest is unexplained. The D gene and trimming were derived from the DNA, and the V and J assignments and clone size from that table. The sample records roughly 850,000 clones, approximately 97% of which are singletons. Less than 0.25% of the sample rests with the top ten.

The chain uses TRBV27 and TRBJ2-1, with no reliable assignment of the D segment. Sequenced: naive CD8+ T cells sorted from blood. The sample's cell subset or site label, in plain terms: CD45RA+CCR7+. The sequence came from a man between 25 and 39 years old in good health. The CDR3 sequence is CASSWSRNNEQFF. The sequence in DNA is TGTGCCAGCAGTTGGTCCAGGAACAATGAGCAGTTCTTC.